One sample yielded the 8 T cell receptor beta chains listed below, sequenced in a study of blood T cells in healthy people across ages. Combining a sample-barcoded 5' primer with a J-beta primer mix, a second PCR ran for roughly 7 to 11 cycles. TCRdb reanalysed the 5' RACE reads using MiXCR and keeps one entry per CDR3 protein. The repertoire holds over 450,000 distinct CDR3 sequences, with more than 20% as singletons. The data were also submitted as part of a second study, on T cells of mothers and their children.

Sequencing was carried out using blood. These receptors were collected from a boy aged 5-17 years in good health.

The V and J genes are TRBV5-1 and TRBJ2-1, with 13 bases identical to TRBD2. Germline V gene data show CDR1 as SGHRS and CDR2 as YFSETQ. After removal of 1 base from V and 3 bases from J, the junction contained 4 bases not matched to a gene. CDR3 size: 17 residues. The CDR3 DNA reads as TGCGCCAGCAGCTTGACTAGCGGGAGGGCCGTCTACAATGAGCAGTTCTTC. Amino acid sequence: CASSLTSGRAVYNEQFF.

The rearrangement links TRBV14 to TRBJ2-3; unclear D gene. Trimming left V 1 base short and J 4 bases short, with 6 bases between. The CDR3 sequence is 13 residues long. Germline CDR1 reads SGHDN; CDR2 reads FVKESK. The CDR3 spells CASSQGLPDTQYF. The CDR3 DNA sequence: TGTGCCAGCAGCCAAGGACTGCCAGATACGCAGTATTTT.

The CDR3: CASSSTDVGYTF. CDR3 bases: TGTGCCAGCAGTTCGACTGATGTGGGCTACACCTTC. The chain uses TRBV27 and TRBJ1-2, with no clear D. Trimming left V 4 bases short and J 8 bases short, with 11 bases between. CDR1 is MNHEY and CDR2 is SMNVEV in the germline V gene (reference sequence). The CDR3 is made up of 12 amino acids.

The rearrangement links TRBV15 to TRBJ1-2; D not certain. The V gene lost 0 bases and the J gene lost 8 bases, with 10 bases spanning the gap. This CDR3 contains 13 residues. Per germline, CDR1 LNHNV and CDR2 YYDKDF (reference sequence). CDR3 in DNA: TGTGCCACCAGCAGAGAACCGGCGGGCGGCTACACCTTC. As protein: CATSREPAGGYTF.

In its sample, this clonotype was seen a few times. The CDR3 DNA is TGCGCCAGCAGTCCGGAGGTGACCTCCACCGGGGAGCTGTTTTTT. Translating gives CASSPEVTSTGELFF. V and J are TRBV5-1 and TRBJ2-2, with D maybe TRBD2 (5 bases). With 5 bases removed from V and 4 bases from J, the gap between germline ends came to 15 bases. The germline V gene encodes CDR1 SGHRS and CDR2 YFSETQ. CDR3 length equals 15 residues.

This clonotype has only a few counts. The chain is built from TRBV4-3 and TRBJ2-1; a weak D match, TRBD1 (6 bases). Germline-derived CDR1 and CDR2 are LGHNA and YSLEER. CDR3 length equals 15 residues. V was pared by 5 bases and J by 3 bases, with 14 bases between. CDR3 sequence reads: CASSFRDNRYNEQFF. DNA of the CDR3: TGCGCCAGCAGCTTCCGGGACAACCGCTACAATGAGCAGTTCTTC.

The V gene is TRBV21-1, the J gene TRBJ2-5; the listed D gene, TRBD2, was not tested against the DNA. Judging by the DNA end, TRBJ2-7 fits better; the J call may be wrong. TRBV21-1 is assigned pseudogene status. CDR3 length: 14 residues. In DNA form, the CDR3 reads TGTGCCAGCAGCAAAGAGGTCGGAGGCTGCGAGCAGTACTTC. Translation gives CASSKEVGGCEQYF.

V gene TRBV6-1 combines with J gene TRBJ2-7; D tentatively fits TRBD1 or TRBD2 (5 bases each). Trimming removed 6 bases from V and 6 bases from J, with 27 bases in between. Germline V CDR1 and CDR2: MNHNS, SASEGT. There are 17 residues in the CDR3. This CDR3 is CASRDAGTDVSTSEQYF. In nucleotides, the CDR3 is TGTGCCAGCAGGGATGCCGGGACCGACGTATCTACTAGCGAGCAGTACTTC.